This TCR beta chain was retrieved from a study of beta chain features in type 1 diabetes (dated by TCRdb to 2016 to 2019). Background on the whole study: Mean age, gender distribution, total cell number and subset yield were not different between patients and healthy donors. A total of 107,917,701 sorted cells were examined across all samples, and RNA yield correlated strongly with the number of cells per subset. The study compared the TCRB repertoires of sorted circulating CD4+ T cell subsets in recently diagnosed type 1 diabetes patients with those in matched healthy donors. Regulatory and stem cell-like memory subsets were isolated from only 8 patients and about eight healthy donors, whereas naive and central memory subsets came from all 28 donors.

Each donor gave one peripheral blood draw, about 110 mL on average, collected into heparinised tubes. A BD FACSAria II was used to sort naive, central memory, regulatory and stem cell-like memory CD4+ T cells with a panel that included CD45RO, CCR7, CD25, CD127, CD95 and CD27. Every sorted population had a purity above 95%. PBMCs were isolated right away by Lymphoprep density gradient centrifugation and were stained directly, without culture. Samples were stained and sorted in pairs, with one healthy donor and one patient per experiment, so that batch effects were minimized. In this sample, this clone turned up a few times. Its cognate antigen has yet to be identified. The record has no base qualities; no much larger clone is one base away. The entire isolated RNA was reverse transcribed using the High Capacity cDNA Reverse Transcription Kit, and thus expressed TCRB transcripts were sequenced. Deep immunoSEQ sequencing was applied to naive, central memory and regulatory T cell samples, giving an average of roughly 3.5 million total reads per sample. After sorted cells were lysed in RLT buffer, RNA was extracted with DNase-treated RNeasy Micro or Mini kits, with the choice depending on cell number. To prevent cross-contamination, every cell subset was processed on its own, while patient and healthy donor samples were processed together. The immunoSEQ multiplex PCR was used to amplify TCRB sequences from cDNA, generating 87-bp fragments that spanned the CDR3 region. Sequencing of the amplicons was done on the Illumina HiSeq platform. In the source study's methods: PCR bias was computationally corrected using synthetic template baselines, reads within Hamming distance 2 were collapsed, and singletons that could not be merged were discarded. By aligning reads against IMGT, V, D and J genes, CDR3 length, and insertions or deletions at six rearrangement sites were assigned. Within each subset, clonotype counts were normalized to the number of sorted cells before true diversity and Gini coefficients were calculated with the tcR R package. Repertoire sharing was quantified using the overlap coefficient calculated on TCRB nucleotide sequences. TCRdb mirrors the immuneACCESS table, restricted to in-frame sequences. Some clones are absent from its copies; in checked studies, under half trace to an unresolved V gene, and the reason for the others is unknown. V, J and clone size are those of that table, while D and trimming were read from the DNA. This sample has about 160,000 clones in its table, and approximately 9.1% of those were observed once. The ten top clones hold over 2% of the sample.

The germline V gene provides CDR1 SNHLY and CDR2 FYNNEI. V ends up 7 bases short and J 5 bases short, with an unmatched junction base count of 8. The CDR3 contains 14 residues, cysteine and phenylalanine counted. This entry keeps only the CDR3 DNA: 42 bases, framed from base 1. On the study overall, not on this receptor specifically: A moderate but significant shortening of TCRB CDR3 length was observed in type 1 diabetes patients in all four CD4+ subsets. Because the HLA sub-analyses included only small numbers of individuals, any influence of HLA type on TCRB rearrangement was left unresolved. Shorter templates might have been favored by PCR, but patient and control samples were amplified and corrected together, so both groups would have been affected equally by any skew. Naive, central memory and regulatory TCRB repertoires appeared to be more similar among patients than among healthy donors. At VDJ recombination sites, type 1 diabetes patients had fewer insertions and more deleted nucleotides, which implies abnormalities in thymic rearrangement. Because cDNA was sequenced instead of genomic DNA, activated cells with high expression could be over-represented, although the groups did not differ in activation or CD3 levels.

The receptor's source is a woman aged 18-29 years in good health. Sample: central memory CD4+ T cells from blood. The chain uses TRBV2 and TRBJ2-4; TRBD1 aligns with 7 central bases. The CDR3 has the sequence CASIPGQNQNIQYF. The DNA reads TGTGCCAGCATTCCGGGACAGAACCAAAACATTCAGTACTTC.